One sample yielded the 23 T cell receptor beta chains listed below, sequenced in a study of blood T cell repertoires in COVID-19. Measured with immunoSEQ multiplex PCR; TCRdb has only the in-frame clones, and not every one. There are roughly 140,000 clones in the sample; approximately 86% occur only once, and 2.5% to 4% lies in the top ten. The sample taken for sequencing was peripheral blood. The receptors derive from a man between 65 and 85 years old with acute or convalescent COVID-19.

This clone was seen a single time. The V call is TRBV27, the J call TRBJ2-5; TRBD2 matches 10 bases. This CDR3 region has 15 residues. CDR1 is MNHEY, CDR2 SMNVEV, per germline (reference sequence). J was trimmed by 4 bases and V by 5 bases; bases with no gene match: 7. The CDR3 reads CASSPSLAGVETQYF. The CDR3 bases are TGTGCCAGCAGTCCATCCCTAGCGGGAGTAGAGACCCAGTACTTC.

The rearrangement links TRBV28 to TRBJ1-4, with TRBD1 identical over 7 bases. The germline CDR1 and CDR2 sequences are MDHEN and SYDVKM. With V trimmed by 5 bases and J by 6 bases, 9 bases remained unmatched. The CDR3 runs 15 residues. The CDR3 is CASSGMTGLDEKLFF. CDR3 sequence (DNA): TGTGCCAGCAGTGGGATGACAGGGTTAGATGAAAAACTGTTTTTT.

This clone was seen once. The rearrangement uses TRBV5-1 and TRBJ1-1; no clear D. V lost 2 bases and J lost 0, with 8 bases in between. This CDR3 is built from 14 residues. Germline CDR1 SGHRS, CDR2 YFSETQ. The CDR3 spells CASSLEALNTEAFF. In nucleotides, the CDR3 is TGCGCCAGCAGCTTAGAGGCCTTGAACACTGAAGCTTTCTTT.

The rearrangement joins TRBV2 to TRBJ1-1; D not certain. From germline, CDR1 is SNHLY and CDR2 FYNNEI. This CDR3 spans 16 amino acids. V was clipped by 0 bases and J by 0 bases, with 11 bases between them. CDR3 coding DNA: TGTGCCAGCAGTGAAGCGACACGGATCATGAACACTGAAGCTTTCTTT. It yields the protein CASSEATRIMNTEAFF.

The chain couples TRBV5-1 to TRBJ2-1; 8 bases are a match to TRBD2. Looked up from germline, CDR1 is SGHRS and CDR2 is YFSETQ. Losses at the gene ends were 0 bases for V and 0 bases for J; bases not matched to a gene: 5. The CDR3 is 17 residues long. The CDR3 sequence: CASSLGLAGRSYNEQFF. For the CDR3, the DNA is TGCGCCAGCAGCTTGGGGCTAGCGGGCCGCTCCTACAATGAGCAGTTCTTC.

The chain links TRBV5-4 to TRBJ2-3; the match to TRBD2 covers 8 bases. V dropped 3 bases and J dropped 3; count of bases not matched to a gene: 6. CDR3 length: 15 residues. Germline CDR1 reads SGHNT; CDR2 reads YYREEE (reference sequence). The DNA for the CDR3 is TGTGCCAGCAGCTGGTCGGGACTAGAAACAGATACGCAGTATTTT. Its translation is CASSWSGLETDTQYF.

This clone occurred a few times. The V and J genes are TRBV15 and TRBJ2-1; TRBD1 is a possible D gene (5 bases). Germline values: CDR1 LNHNV, CDR2 YYDKDF (reference sequence). CDR3 length equals 14 residues. Trimming pared 4 bases from V and 2 bases from J, leaving 9 bases between. The CDR3 is CATSTRAAYNEQFF. The CDR3 region has the DNA TGTGCCACCAGCACCAGGGCGGCCTACAATGAGCAGTTCTTC.

Only a few counts were recorded for this clone. The DNA for the CDR3 is TGTGCCAGTAGTACTAGACAGGGGGCATCCGAGCAGTACTTC. As protein: CASSTRQGASEQYF. The rearrangement joins TRBV19 to TRBJ2-7; the match to TRBD1 covers 10 bases. The CDR3 is 14 residues long. Germline CDR1 is LNHDA and CDR2 is SQIVND (reference sequence). The V segment lost 4 bases and the J segment 6 bases; nucleotides outside the gene matches: 6.

This chain links TRBV29-1 with TRBJ1-2, with D tentatively TRBD1 (6 bases). Trimming removed 3 bases from V and 4 bases from J, with 9 bases in between. The CDR3 extends over 12 amino acids. Germline CDR1 reads SQVTM; CDR2 reads ANQGSEA. The CDR3 spells CSVDLGAYGYTF. CDR3 in DNA: TGCAGCGTTGATCTGGGGGCCTATGGCTACACCTTC.

The chain joins TRBV2 to TRBJ2-7, with 11 nucleotides matching TRBD2. The CDR3 has 18 residues. CDR1 and CDR2 from the germline V gene are SNHLY and FYNNEI. V lost 8 bases and J lost 1; bases outside the gene matches: 16. The CDR3 nucleotides are TGTGCCAGCTGGGGGACTTTGACTAGCGGGGATCCTTCCTACGAGCAGTACTTC. It translates to CASWGTLTSGDPSYEQYF.

V and J are TRBV21-1 and TRBJ1-2; the table's TRBD1 call for D was not verified on the DNA. TRBV21-1 is tagged as a pseudogene. The CDR3 totals 14 residues. The DNA of the CDR3 is TGTGCCAGCAGCGAGCAAGGGGGATCCTATGGCTACACCTTC. Translation: CASSEQGGSYGYTF.

The gene calls are TRBV6-2 or TRBV6-3 and TRBJ2-1; TRBD2 aligns across 8 bases. CDR1 is MNHEY and CDR2 is SVGEGT in the germline V gene. The CDR3 loop spans 15 amino acids. Trimming took 2 bases from V and 9 from J; bases not matched to a gene: 9. The CDR3 region has the DNA TGTGCCAGCAGTTACCCCAGCGGGAGAGTTGGTGAGCAGTTCTTC. It translates to CASSYPSGRVGEQFF.

The DNA of the CDR3 is TGCGCCAGCAGTTTCTCCGGGGCCGGGAGGATAAAAAATGAGCAGTTCTTC. It is translated as CASSFSGAGRIKNEQFF. This chain uses TRBV5-1 with TRBJ2-1, with TRBD2 identical over 7 bases. The CDR3 is made up of 17 amino acids. The V segment lost 5 bases and the J segment 7 bases; nucleotides outside the gene matches: 18. Germline V gives CDR1 SGHRS, CDR2 YFSETQ.

Notes on this clone: Other DNA sequences within the sample encode an identical CDR3. The CDR3 spells CASSQVGGSYNEQFF. Written as DNA, the CDR3 is TGCGCCAGCAGCCAAGTGGGCGGGAGTTACAATGAGCAGTTCTTC. The rearrangement links TRBV4-3 to TRBJ2-1, with TRBD2 identical over 7 bases. V lost 1 base, J lost 4 bases, and 4 bases stayed unmatched. Germline-derived CDR1 and CDR2 are LGHNA and YSLEER. The CDR3 length is 15 residues.

This clone was counted a few times. The chain carries TRBV12-3 or TRBV12-4 and TRBJ1-1; D uncertain. Trimming shortened V by 5 bases and J by 1 base, and 8 bases separated the two germline ends. CDR3 size: 13 residues. CDR3 sequence: CASSPDTNTEAFF. CDR3 DNA sequence: TGTGCCAGCAGTCCCGACACGAACACTGAAGCTTTCTTT.

This clone has a single count. The chain couples TRBV28 to TRBJ2-4, with D possibly matching TRBD1 (6 bases). The V end was cut by 5 bases, the J end by 12 bases, with 14 bases between. The CDR3 is 12 residues long. Per germline, CDR1 MDHEN and CDR2 SYDVKM. This CDR3 reads CASSVETDSQYF. The CDR3 nucleotides read TGTGCCAGCAGTGTTGAGACGGACAGTCAGTACTTC.

The gene calls are TRBV28 and TRBJ1-3; D is uncertain. Germline assignment: CDR1 MDHEN and CDR2 SYDVKM. The V and J ends lost 3 bases and 0 bases respectively, with 9 bases between them. There are 15 residues in the CDR3. This CDR3 reads CASSLGSNSGNTIYF. The CDR3 DNA reads as TGTGCCAGCAGTTTGGGCAGCAACTCTGGAAACACCATATATTTT.

V usage is TRBV7-2 and J usage is TRBJ1-1; TRBD1 matches 12 bases. The V segment lost 5 bases and the J segment 4 bases; nucleotides outside the gene matches: 11. From germline, CDR1 is SGHTA and CDR2 FQGNSA. This CDR3 has 17 residues. The DNA for the CDR3 is TGTGCCAGCAGCCTCGGGACAGGGGGCGTGAGAGGCACTGAAGCTTTCTTT. It specifies CASSLGTGGVRGTEAFF.

This chain joins TRBV5-1 and TRBJ2-1, with D perhaps TRBD2 (6 bases). The CDR3 has 14 amino acids. Trimming cost V 0 bases and J 3 bases, with 7 bases left between them. Germline-derived CDR1 and CDR2 are SGHRS and YFSETQ. The CDR3 DNA reads as TGCGCCAGCAGCTTGGACGGGAGCTACAATGAGCAGTTCTTC. Translated: CASSLDGSYNEQFF.

This clone was seen a few times. The chain is built from TRBV2 and TRBJ1-5; 7 positions match TRBD1. From germline, CDR1 is SNHLY and CDR2 FYNNEI. J gave up 5 bases and V 3 bases, and 4 bases lay outside the gene matches. The CDR3 extends over 14 amino acids. CDR3 loop: CASSDRRGDQPQHF. CDR3 nucleotide sequence: TGTGCCAGCAGTGATCGCAGGGGGGATCAGCCCCAGCATTTT.

The chain links TRBV9 to TRBJ2-5; a possible D gene is TRBD1 (6 bases). Per germline, CDR1 SGDLS and CDR2 YYNGEE. Trimming took 6 bases from V and 2 from J, leaving 8 bases between them. The CDR3 loop spans 12 amino acids. The CDR3: CASTQGQETQYF. The CDR3 nucleotides read TGTGCCAGCACCCAGGGGCAAGAGACCCAGTACTTC. Looking up the rest from reference TRBV9 and TRBJ2-5 gives the full variable domain: DSGVTQTPKHLITATGQRVTLRCSPRSGDLSVYWYQQSLDQGLQFLIQYYNGEERAKGNILERFSAQQFPDLHSELNLSSLELGDSALYFCASTQGQETQYFGPGTRLLVL.

The V call is TRBV29-1, the J call TRBJ2-1; TRBD2 agrees at 9 bases. CDR3 length: 16 amino acids. The V segment lost 4 bases and the J segment 6 bases; nucleotides outside the gene matches: 13. CDR1 and CDR2 (germline): SQVTM, ANQGSEA. The CDR3 is CSVVFIIAGARNEQFF. Written as DNA, the CDR3 is TGCAGCGTTGTGTTTATAATAGCGGGAGCTCGCAATGAGCAGTTCTTC.

The V and J genes are TRBV7-2 and TRBJ1-6; D is uncertain. V lost 3 bases to trimming and J lost 8 bases, with 11 bases between them. The CDR3 covers 14 residues. The germline V gene has CDR1 SGHTA and CDR2 FQGNSA. CDR3 DNA sequence: TGTGCCAGCAGCTTTTCACGTCCGGATTCACCCCTCCACTTT. Translation: CASSFSRPDSPLHF. The complete variable domain, with remaining parts taken from reference TRBV7-2 and TRBJ1-6, reads GAGVSQSPSNKVTEKGKDVELRCDPISGHTALYWYRQSLGQGLEFLIYFQGNSAPDKSGLPSDRFSAERTGGSVSTLTIQRTQQEDSAVYLCASSFSRPDSPLHFGNGTRLTVT.